This T cell receptor beta chain emerged from a study of T cell repertoires in cytomegalovirus infection (dated by TCRdb to the late 2010s). A note on the overall study: Donor HLA type was relevant to the analysis, as public TCR beta signatures indicated carriage of CMV infection together with the matching HLA type.

TCRdb names Illumina HiSeq 1500 as the instrument used. TCRdb reran the public reads through fastp at Q25 and MiXCR, keeping productive beta chains. Rows matching on CDR3 protein sequence are summarized as one entry with the most common DNA and genes. The sample table contains nearly 450,000 distinct CDR3 sequences; only one count was recorded for around 32% of them. The top ten hold roughly 15% of the sample. Results and caveats for the whole study, not just this receptor: Carriers of CMV infection plus the relevant HLA type were discriminated by the cumulative frequency of public TCR beta family members in the study cohort and in an independent 352-donor cohort. The ex vivo response was dominated by HLA-C-restricted CMV-specific TCR beta clonotypes, which also provided the single most frequent clonotype in two of eight donors.

V was cut back by 0 bases and J by 4 bases, leaving a gap of 12 bases between them. The CDR3, cysteine through phenylalanine, is 14 amino acids long. The only DNA kept is the CDR3, 42 bases in frame from the first base. CDR1 and CDR2 were assigned from the germline V gene (reference sequence) as DFQATT and SNEGSKA. A few counts support this clonotype. Its antigen specificity is not known. No much larger clone exists at a distance of one base, and base qualities are not known. The rearrangement joined TRBV20-1 to TRBJ1-1; matching of 5 bases hints at TRBD1 as the D gene. Sequencing was done on a sample of PBMCs. This clonotype originated in a human donor in good health (CMV status not recorded). Some clones in this sample may be carry-over from other donors' samples. The CDR3 corresponds to CSARDGGVGTEAFF. The nucleotides read TGCAGTGCTAGAGATGGGGGGGTCGGCACTGAAGCTTTCTTT.